The 14 T cell receptor beta chains below were found in one sample sequenced in a study of CD8 T cells in Susac syndrome. Random hexamers were used to reverse transcribe the RNA input (roughly 0.5 to 1 ug). TCRdb re-analysed the immunoSEQ multiplex PCR reads in MiXCR, keeping a single row per CDR3 protein. Of about 150,000 distinct CDR3 sequences in the sample, around 96% were seen once. The sample taken for sequencing was CD4+ T cells from PBMCs. These receptors were collected from a human donor with Susac syndrome.

CDR3 residues: CASSLGLALPYNEQFF. The CDR3 nucleotides are TGTGCCAGCAGCTTAGGCCTAGCGCTACCCTACAATGAGCAGTTCTTC. The chain carries TRBV11-2 and TRBJ2-1; perhaps TRBD2 as D (6 bases). Germline CDR1 is SGHAT and CDR2 is FQNNGV. This CDR3 is 16 amino acids long. Trimming removed 1 base from V and 2 bases from J, with 12 bases in between.

This clonotype has just one count. This chain joins TRBV25-1 and TRBJ2-5; 9 bases align to TRBD1. The germline CDR1 and CDR2 sequences are MGHDK and SYGVNS. V lost 8 bases and J lost 6; bases outside the gene matches: 10. The CDR3 covers 14 residues. CDR3 DNA sequence: TGTGCCAGCGAACGGACAGGGGACAGGAAGACCCAGTACTTC. Residues: CASERTGDRKTQYF.

This clonotype was observed once. This chain joins TRBV7-9 and TRBJ2-5, with 8 bases identical to TRBD1. Germline loops: CDR1 SEHNR, CDR2 FQNEAQ (reference sequence). Trimming at V came to 2 bases and at J to 4 bases, leaving 6 bases not matched to a gene. The CDR3 spans 15 residues. The CDR3 spells CASSLLLRGRETQYF. Written as DNA, the CDR3 is TGTGCCAGCAGCTTACTGCTCAGGGGGCGAGAGACCCAGTACTTC.

The J gene is TRBJ2-5, the V gene TRBV20-1; TRBD2 might be the D (6 bases). Trimming removed 4 bases at V and 5 bases at J, with 23 bases between. There are 16 residues in the CDR3. CDR1 and CDR2 from the germline V gene are DFQATT and SNEGSKA (reference sequence). The CDR3 spells CSANSLNRDRGETQYF. The DNA of the CDR3 is TGCAGTGCTAACTCCCTGAACCGGGACCGGGGGGAGACCCAGTACTTC.

V is TRBV3-1 and J is TRBJ1-4; a weak D match, TRBD1 (5 bases). V lost 5 bases, J lost 4 bases, and 14 bases lay in between. This CDR3 has 15 residues. The germline V gene encodes CDR1 LGHDT and CDR2 YNNKEL (reference sequence). In DNA, the CDR3 is TGTGCCAGCAGCGGACGGGGACGGATTAATGAAAAACTGTTTTTT. Protein sequence: CASSGRGRINEKLFF. Full variable domain (missing parts from reference TRBV3-1 and TRBJ1-4): DTAVSQTPKYLVTQMGNDKSIKCEQNLGHDTMYWYKQDSKKFLKIMFSYNNKELIINETVPNRFSPKSPDKAHLNLHINSLELGDSAVYFCASSGRGRINEKLFFGSGTQLSVL.

The genes are TRBV9 and TRBJ2-5; 10 nucleotides line up with TRBD2. The CDR3 is 17 residues long. Per the germline V gene, CDR1 is SGDLS and CDR2 is YYNGEE. The ends lost 4 bases at V and 4 bases at J; junction bases unmatched: 13. CDR3 amino acids: CASSYPVGERGGETQYF. The CDR3, as DNA: TGTGCCAGCAGCTACCCCGTTGGGGAGCGGGGGGGAGAGACCCAGTACTTC.

This clonotype came up once. V gene TRBV24-1 combines with J gene TRBJ1-5; D call uncertain. The CDR3 consists of 17 residues. V was trimmed by 4 bases and J by 2 bases, leaving 17 bases between them. CDR1 and CDR2 from the germline V gene are KGHDR and SFDVKD. The CDR3 DNA reads TGTGCCACCAGTGACGCAGATAATGAGATCGGCAATCAGCCCCAGCATTTT. Its translation: CATSDADNEIGNQPQHF.

This chain joins TRBV25-1 and TRBJ2-7; D remains unclear. CDR3 length: 11 residues. Deletions cut 10 bases from V and 3 bases from J, with 10 bases between. The germline CDR1 and CDR2 sequences are MGHDK and SYGVNS. In nucleotides, the CDR3 is TGTGCCACCCTTCAGCTCTACGAGCAGTACTTC. This sequence encodes CATLQLYEQYF.

The rearrangement uses TRBV20-1 and TRBJ1-5; D is uncertain. The CDR3 has 13 residues. From germline, CDR1 is DFQATT and CDR2 SNEGSKA (reference sequence). The V end lost 3 bases, the J end lost 3 bases, and 9 bases lay between the germline ends. The DNA for the CDR3 is TGCAGTGCTAGCGGCAGGATCAATCAGCCCCAGCATTTT. Translated, it gives CSASGRINQPQHF.

The chain links TRBV6-6 to TRBJ1-5; TRBD1 agrees at 9 bases. The CDR3 covers 15 residues. CDR1 and CDR2 (germline): MNHNY, SVGAGI (reference sequence). Unmatched junction bases numbered 6, after V lost 5 bases and J lost 4 bases. CDR3 sequence (DNA): TGTGCCAGCAGTGAGGGACAGGGTGGGAATCAGCCCCAGCATTTT. It yields the protein CASSEGQGGNQPQHF.

This chain uses TRBV29-1 with TRBJ1-5; D call uncertain. Germline-derived CDR1 and CDR2 are SQVTM and ANQGSEA. This CDR3 has 12 amino acids. The germline V and J ends were trimmed by 4 bases and 9 bases, with 13 bases remaining between them. In DNA, the CDR3 is TGCAGCGTTGCCATGGACTGGGGGCCCCAGCATTTT. Its translation is CSVAMDWGPQHF.

In the case of this clonotype: One junction end does not reproduce the germline sequence, and a read error may be involved. The chain uses TRBV12-3 or TRBV12-4 and TRBJ2-4; D may match TRBD1 or TRBD2 (5 bases each). CDR3 length: 13 amino acids. CDR3 in amino acids: CASSLVMGDIQYF. In nucleotides, the CDR3 is TGTGCCAGCAGCTTAGTTATGGGGGACATTCAGTACTTC.

This chain joins TRBV7-9 and TRBJ2-7, with 9 bases lining up with TRBD2. The germline V gene encodes CDR1 SEHNR and CDR2 FQNEAQ (reference sequence). This CDR3 is built from 14 residues. The ends lost 4 bases at V and 4 bases at J; junction bases unmatched: 5. The CDR3 is CASSYTSGSYEQYF. The DNA of the CDR3 is TGTGCCAGCAGCTATACTAGCGGGTCGTACGAGCAGTACTTC.

In nucleotides, the CDR3 is TGTGCCAGCAGCTTAGCCCGCAAGGACCCCGAGCAGTACTTC. It specifies CASSLARKDPEQYF. The chain combines TRBV7-9 with TRBJ2-7; D ambiguous. This CDR3 contains 14 residues. V lost 0 bases to trimming and J lost 6 bases, with 12 bases between them. Germline V gene data show CDR1 as SEHNR and CDR2 as FQNEAQ (reference sequence).